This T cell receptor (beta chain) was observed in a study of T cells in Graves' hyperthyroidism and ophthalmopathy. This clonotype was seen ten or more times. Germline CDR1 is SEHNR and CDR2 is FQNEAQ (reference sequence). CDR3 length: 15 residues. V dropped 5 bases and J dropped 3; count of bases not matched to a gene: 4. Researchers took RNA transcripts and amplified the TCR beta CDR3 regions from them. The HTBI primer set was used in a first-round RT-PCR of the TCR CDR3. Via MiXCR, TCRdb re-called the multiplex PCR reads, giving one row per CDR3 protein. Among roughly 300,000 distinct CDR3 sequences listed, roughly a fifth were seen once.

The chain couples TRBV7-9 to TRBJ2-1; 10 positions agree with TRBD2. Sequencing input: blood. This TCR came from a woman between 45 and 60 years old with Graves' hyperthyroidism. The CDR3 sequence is CASSKAGGYYNEQFF. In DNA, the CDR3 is TGTGCCAGCAGCAAAGCGGGAGGGTACTACAATGAGCAGTTCTTC.